Presented here are 17 T cell receptor beta chains from one specimen sequenced in a study of regulatory T cells in long-lasting Graves disease (dated by TCRdb to the early 2020s). Library method: multiplex PCR. Sequencing instrument: Illumina HiSeq 4000. TCR beta libraries were built with iRepertoire HTBI primers and Arm-PCR amplification of CDR3 regions. The public reads were reprocessed in TCRdb via fastp at Q25 and MiXCR, keeping in-frame beta chains. For every CDR3 protein sequence, its rows merge into one entry that carries the most common genes and DNA. The sample has fewer than 350,000 distinct CDR3 sequences on record, about 18% of them singletons. About 38% of the sample rests with the top ten. The time point label here, explained by the study, means: newly diagnosed GD, antithyroid drugs for less than 3 months. For both TCR sequencing and RNA sequencing, RNA was extracted from PBMCs using TRIzol.

Specimen: peripheral blood mononuclear cells (PBMCs), collected at new diagnosis, from a patient treated with antithyroid drugs. The receptors here all came from a female donor with Graves disease.

This clonotype was counted a few times. The J gene is TRBJ2-5, the V gene TRBV2; TRBD2 might be the D (7 bases). This CDR3 spans 14 amino acids. Between the trimmed V and J ends, which lost 8 bases and 5 bases, there was a span of 18 bases. Germline assignment: CDR1 SNHLY and CDR2 FYNNEI. CDR3 protein: CASGGAWEGETQYF. CDR3 coding DNA: TGTGCCAGCGGGGGGGCTTGGGAGGGGGAGACCCAGTACTTC.

This clonotype was recorded many times. The rearrangement joins TRBV12-3 or TRBV12-4 to TRBJ2-4, with D possibly matching TRBD2 (5 bases). This CDR3 is built from 13 residues. V lost 4 bases to trimming and J lost 7 bases, with 11 bases between them. The CDR3 region has the DNA TGTGCCAGCAGTTGGGCTAGCTCGAACATTCAGTACTTC. Its translation: CASSWASSNIQYF.

This clonotype was seen ten or more times. V usage is TRBV28 and J usage is TRBJ2-7; 7 bases are shared with TRBD2. The CDR3 covers 14 residues. V lost 2 bases and J lost 2; bases outside the gene matches: 3. Germline CDR1 and CDR2: MDHEN and SYDVKM. The CDR3 here is CASSLAGDPYEQYF. DNA of the CDR3: TGTGCCAGCAGTTTAGCGGGAGATCCCTACGAGCAGTACTTC.

This clonotype has more than one count but fewer than ten. This chain links TRBV15 with TRBJ1-2, with 9 bases matching TRBD1. The germline V gene encodes CDR1 LNHNV and CDR2 YYDKDF (reference sequence). V lost 1 base, J lost 2 bases, and 2 bases stayed unmatched. This CDR3 is built from 15 residues. The CDR3 reads CATSRVGTGNYGYTF. The CDR3 region has the DNA TGTGCCACCAGCAGAGTGGGGACAGGGAACTATGGCTACACCTTC.

This clonotype was counted ten times or more. The chain carries TRBV12-5 and TRBJ1-5; 7 bases line up with TRBD1. The V gene's germline CDR1 is LGHNT and CDR2 FRNRAP. The CDR3 consists of 18 residues. V shed 0 bases, J shed 0 bases, and the junction held 8 bases outside the gene matches. The CDR3 protein is CASGLVSATGDSNQPQHF. The CDR3 region has the DNA TGTGCTAGTGGTTTGGTAAGCGCTACAGGGGATAGCAATCAGCCCCAGCATTTT. Drawing the rest from reference TRBV12-5 and TRBJ1-5, the complete variable domain is DARVTQTPRHKVTEMGQEVTMRCQPILGHNTVFWYRQTMMQGLELLAYFRNRAPLDDSGMPKDRFSAEMPDATLATLKIQPSEPRDSAVYFCASGLVSATGDSNQPQHFGDGTRLSIL.

This clonotype occurred a few times. The chain combines TRBV20-1 with TRBJ2-1, with D perhaps assigned TRBD1 or TRBD2 (6 bases each). CDR1 and CDR2 from the germline V gene are DFQATT and SNEGSKA (reference sequence). This CDR3 has 16 residues. With 1 base removed from V and 5 bases from J, the gap between germline ends came to 18 bases. CDR3 region: CSARAEDSQRDNEQFF. The CDR3 DNA sequence: TGCAGTGCTAGAGCTGAGGACAGCCAGCGGGACAATGAGCAGTTCTTC.

This clonotype has ten or more counts. CDR3: CASSPGQSTSGANVLTF. CDR3 DNA: TGTGCCAGCAGTCCGGGACAGTCAACATCTGGGGCCAACGTCCTGACTTTC. This chain joins TRBV2 and TRBJ2-6; 7 nucleotides match TRBD1. Germline V lookup: CDR1 SNHLY, CDR2 FYNNEI. The CDR3 length is 17 residues. Unmatched junction bases numbered 8, after V lost 5 bases and J lost 1 base.

At least ten counts were recorded for this clonotype. The chain combines TRBV6-4 with TRBJ2-7, with TRBD2 matching 7 bases. Trimming removed 6 bases from V and 2 bases from J; junction bases left unmatched: 7. This CDR3 contains 14 residues. Germline assignment: CDR1 MRHNA and CDR2 SNTAGT. The CDR3 DNA is TGTGCCAGCAGCCCCCCAGGACTAGCCTACGAGCAGTACTTC. Encoded protein: CASSPPGLAYEQYF.

This clonotype was counted at least ten times. The rearrangement links TRBV6-2 or TRBV6-3 to TRBJ1-4; D is perhaps TRBD1 (5 bases). The CDR3 is 13 residues long. Trimming shortened V by 5 bases and J by 7 bases, and 11 bases separated the two germline ends. From germline, CDR1 is MNHEY and CDR2 SVGEGT. The CDR3 nucleotides are TGTGCCAGCAGTGACGTGGGGGGTGAAAAACTGTTTTTT. Its protein is CASSDVGGEKLFF.

The rearrangement uses TRBV10-3 and TRBJ2-1, with D unclear. CDR3 size: 16 residues. Trimming pared 3 bases from V and 0 bases from J, leaving 12 bases between. CDR1 is ENHRY and CDR2 is SYGVKD in the germline V gene. CDR3 sequence (DNA): TGTGCCATCAGTGACCCCAACCTGAGCTCCTACAATGAGCAGTTCTTC. It codes for CAISDPNLSSYNEQFF.

At least ten counts were recorded for this clonotype. The CDR3 protein is CASSFGRGASYEQYF. The DNA for the CDR3 is TGTGCCAGCAGCTTTGGCAGGGGGGCCTCCTACGAGCAGTACTTC. The V and J genes are TRBV7-9 and TRBJ2-7, with D possibly matching TRBD1 (7 bases). V lost 3 bases to trimming and J lost 0 bases, with 12 bases between them. Per germline, CDR1 SEHNR and CDR2 FQNEAQ (reference sequence). This CDR3 has 15 amino acids.

This clonotype was observed at least ten times. V is TRBV28 and J is TRBJ1-1; D may be TRBD1 (6 bases). The germline V and J ends were trimmed by 1 base and 1 base, with 10 bases remaining between them. The CDR3 is 15 amino acids. Per the germline V gene, CDR1 is MDHEN and CDR2 is SYDVKM. This CDR3 is CASSLYGQRNTEAFF. DNA for the CDR3: TGTGCCAGCAGTTTATATGGACAGCGGAACACTGAAGCTTTCTTT.

This clonotype was observed many times. The chain couples TRBV10-3 to TRBJ1-2; D uncertain. This CDR3 is built from 14 residues. Germline V gene sequence: CDR1 ENHRY, CDR2 SYGVKD. Trimming removed 8 bases from V and 1 base from J, with 14 bases in between. CDR3 coding DNA: TGTGCCATCGAACCTGCCCTCTTTAACTATGGCTACACCTTC. Amino acid sequence: CAIEPALFNYGYTF.

A note on this clonotype: It is likely a read error: a sequence one base away is far more abundant. This chain connects TRBV11-2 to TRBJ2-3; D gene ambiguous. The J call may be in error: the DNA end matches TRBJ2-5 better. The germline CDR1 and CDR2 sequences are SGHAT and FQNNGV. CDR3 length: 13 amino acids. The CDR3 spells CASSLVWPESQYF. The CDR3 DNA reads TGTGCCAGCAGCTTAGTATGGCCGGAGAGCCAGTACTTC.

As DNA, the CDR3 is TGTGCCAGCAGCTCACAGTCCAACACTGAAGCTTTCTTT. Translation gives CASSSQSNTEAFF. This sequence joins TRBV7-9 and TRBJ1-1; D unresolved. The CDR3 is 13 amino acids. From germline, CDR1 is SEHNR and CDR2 FQNEAQ (reference sequence). V was pared by 4 bases and J by 2 bases, with 8 bases between.

This clonotype was detected a few times. The chain recombines TRBV5-1 with TRBJ2-2; the match to TRBD2 covers 13 bases. The CDR3 is 19 amino acids. Per the germline V gene, CDR1 is SGHRS and CDR2 is YFSETQ. The ends lost 5 bases at V and 0 bases at J; junction bases unmatched: 10. The CDR3 DNA sequence: TGCGCCAGCAGGGATGGACTAGCGGGAGCGTTCGCGAACACCGGGGAGCTGTTTTTT. This translates into CASRDGLAGAFANTGELFF.

This clonotype has ten or more counts. The rearrangement joins TRBV29-1 to TRBJ2-5, with 8 bases that match TRBD1. CDR1 is SQVTM and CDR2 is ANQGSEA in the germline V gene. The CDR3 is 14 residues long. V shed 4 bases and J 4 bases; nucleotides not matched to a gene: 8. The CDR3 DNA sequence: TGCAGCGTTGCCGGCCAGGGGGCTCGAGAGACCCAGTACTTC. This encodes CSVAGQGARETQYF.